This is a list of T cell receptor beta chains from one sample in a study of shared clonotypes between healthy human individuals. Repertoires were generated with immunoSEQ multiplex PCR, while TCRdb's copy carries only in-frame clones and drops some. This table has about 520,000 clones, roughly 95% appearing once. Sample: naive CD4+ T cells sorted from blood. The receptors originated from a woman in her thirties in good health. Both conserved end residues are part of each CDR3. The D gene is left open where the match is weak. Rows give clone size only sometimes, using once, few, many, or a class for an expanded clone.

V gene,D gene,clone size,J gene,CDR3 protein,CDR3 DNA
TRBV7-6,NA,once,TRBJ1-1,CASSLALAQGPLGTEAFF,TGTGCCAGCAGCTTAGCCTTAGCCCAGGGCCCTCTGGGCACTGAAGCTTTCTTT
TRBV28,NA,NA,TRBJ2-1,CATLFGGSNEQFF,TGTGCCACCCTTTTCGGGGGCTCCAATGAGCAGTTCTTC
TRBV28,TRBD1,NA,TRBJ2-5,CASSFLLGTAPQETQYF,TGTGCCAGCAGTTTTCTCCTCGGGACAGCACCCCAAGAGACCCAGTACTTC
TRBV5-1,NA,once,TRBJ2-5,CASSLEGSGQETQYF,TGCGCCAGCAGCTTGGAGGGTAGCGGCCAAGAGACCCAGTACTTC
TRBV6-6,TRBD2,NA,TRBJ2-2,CATAGTSRTGELFF,TGTGCCACCGCCGGGACTAGTAGGACCGGGGAGCTGTTTTTT
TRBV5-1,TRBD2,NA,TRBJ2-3,CASSLTSGSGVDTQYF,TGCGCCAGCAGCTTAACTAGCGGGAGCGGGGTAGATACGCAGTATTTT
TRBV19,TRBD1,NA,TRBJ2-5,CASSTRGPDGTQYF,TGTGCCAGTAGCACCAGGGGGCCGGACGGGACCCAGTACTTC
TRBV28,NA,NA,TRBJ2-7,CASSSLLGVYEQYF,TGTGCCAGCAGTTCCCTCTTGGGTGTCTACGAGCAGTACTTC
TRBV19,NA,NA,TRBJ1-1,CASSIGRENTEAFF,TGTGCCAGTAGTATAGGGCGGGAGAACACTGAAGCTTTCTTT
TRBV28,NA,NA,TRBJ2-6,CASSSGANVLTF,TGTGCCAGCTCGTCGGGGGCCAACGTCCTGACTTTC
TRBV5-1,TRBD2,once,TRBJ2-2,CASSLSSTSGRAGEELFF,TGCGCCAGCAGCTTGTCGTCGACTAGCGGGAGGGCCGGAGAGGAGCTGTTTTTT
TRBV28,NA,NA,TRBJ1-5,CASILVSNGNQPQHF,NA
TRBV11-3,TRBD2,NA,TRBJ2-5,CASSRSGTGEQYF,TGTGCCAGCAGCCGTAGCGGGACGGGGGAGCAGTACTTC
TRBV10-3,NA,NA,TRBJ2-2,CAIRLSLARDTGELFF,TGTGCCATCAGGTTGAGTTTGGCCCGGGACACCGGGGAGCTGTTTTTT
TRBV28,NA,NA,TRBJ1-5,CASSWRRAGAFSNQPQHF,TGTGCCAGCAGCTGGAGGCGGGCAGGAGCCTTTAGCAATCAGCCCCAGCATTTT
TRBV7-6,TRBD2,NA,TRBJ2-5,CASSLSGTGETQYF,TGTGCCAGCAGCTTAAGCGGGACGGGGGAGACCCAGTACTTC
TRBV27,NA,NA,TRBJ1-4,CASNGGGANEKLFF,TGTGCCAGCAATGGAGGGGGGGCTAATGAAAAACTGTTTTTT
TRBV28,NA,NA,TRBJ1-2,CASSGDRDNYGYTF,TGTGCCAGCAGTGGGGATAGGGACAACTATGGCTACACCTTC
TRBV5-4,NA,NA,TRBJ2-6,CASSYFTPLQGSGANVLTF,TGTGCCAGCAGCTACTTTACCCCCTTACAGGGCTCTGGGGCCAACGTCCTGACTTTC
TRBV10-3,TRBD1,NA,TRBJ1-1,CAISEDARGRTEAFF,TGTGCCATCAGTGAGGACGCCAGGGGGCGAACTGAAGCTTTCTTT
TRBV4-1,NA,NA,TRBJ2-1,CASSQRVISLDEQFF,TGCGCCAGCAGCCAGAGGGTGATTAGCTTGGATGAGCAGTTCTTC
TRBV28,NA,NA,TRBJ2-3,CASNDRFDFTDTQYF,TGTGCCAGCAATGACAGGTTCGACTTCACAGATACGCAGTATTTT
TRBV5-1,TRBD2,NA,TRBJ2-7,CASSFLAGGPDEQYF,TGCGCCAGCAGCTTTCTAGCGGGAGGGCCTGACGAGCAGTACTTC
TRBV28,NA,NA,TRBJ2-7,CASSLPGGYEQYF,TGTGCCAGCAGTTTACCCGGGGGCTACGAGCAGTACTTC